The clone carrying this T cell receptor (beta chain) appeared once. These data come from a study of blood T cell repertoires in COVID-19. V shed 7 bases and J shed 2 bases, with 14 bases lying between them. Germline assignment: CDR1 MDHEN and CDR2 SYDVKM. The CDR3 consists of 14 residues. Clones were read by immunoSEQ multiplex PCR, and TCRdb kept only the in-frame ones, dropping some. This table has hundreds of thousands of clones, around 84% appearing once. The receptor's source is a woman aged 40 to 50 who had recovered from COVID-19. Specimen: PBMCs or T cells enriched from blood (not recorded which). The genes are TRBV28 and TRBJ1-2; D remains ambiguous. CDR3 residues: CASTVPVINYGYTF. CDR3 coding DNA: TGTGCCAGCACCGTACCGGTGATCAACTATGGCTACACCTTC.